The present T cell receptor beta chain was sequenced within a study of blood T cell repertoires in COVID-19. Study overall: Acute-phase and convalescent COVID-19 samples originated in the United States, Italy and Spain. T cells, B-cell-depleted T cells, or PBMCs supplied cDNA or gDNA.

How the authors handled the data: It was from reference gene primer amplification that nucleated cell counts were estimated. Here immunoSEQ multiplex PCR was the method, and the copy in TCRdb shows in-frame clones only, minus some. The V and J calls and clone size are taken from that table; D and trimming were inferred from the DNA. The sample has 300,000 or so clones, roughly 83% seen once. This CDR3 comprises 14 residues. Looked up from germline, CDR1 is MDHEN and CDR2 is SYDVKM. V dropped 5 bases and J dropped 4; count of bases not matched to a gene: 7. This rearrangement joins TRBV28 to TRBJ1-1; 7 nucleotides line up with TRBD1. The specimen sequenced was peripheral blood. The sequence came from a woman between 45 and 65 years old with acute or convalescent COVID-19. CDR3 sequence (DNA): TGTGCCAGCAGTACCCGACAGGGACGCACTGAAGCTTTCTTT. It yields the protein CASSTRQGRTEAFF.